The 30 T cell receptor beta chains below all came from one sample that was sequenced in a study of shared T cell receptors in the human thymus. The data were produced by immunoSEQ multiplex PCR, yet TCRdb's version contains in-frame clones alone and is incomplete. The sample carries hundreds of thousands of clones, 80% to 90% recorded once. The sample was also reused in another study, on human thymus T cells.

The sample consisted of thymocytes. The receptors were sampled from a girl under three years old with a congenital heart defect.

This sequence joins TRBV9 and TRBJ1-2; D perhaps matches TRBD1 (5 bases). The CDR3 sequence is 13 residues long. Trimming removed 4 bases from V and 6 bases from J, with 13 bases in between. Germline-derived CDR1 and CDR2 are SGDLS and YYNGEE. CDR3 DNA sequence: TGTGCCAGCAGCCTTGGGTGGGGCCATGGCTACACCTTC. Translated, it gives CASSLGWGHGYTF.

The chain recombines TRBV7-8 with TRBJ2-7; D call uncertain. This CDR3 region has 12 residues. CDR1 is SGHVS and CDR2 is FQNEAQ in the germline V gene. Trimming took off 2 bases at V and 4 bases at J, with 6 bases between the two ends. The CDR3 nucleotides read TGTGCCAGCAGCTTAACATCTTACGAGCAGTACTTC. Translated: CASSLTSYEQYF.

This sequence joins TRBV19 and TRBJ2-6, with D perhaps matching TRBD1 (5 bases). The CDR3 sequence is 16 residues long. V lost 7 bases, J lost 0 bases, and 13 bases lay in between. Germline V CDR1 and CDR2: LNHDA, SQIVND (reference sequence). The CDR3 region has the DNA TGTGCCAGTATTAGGGGCCCAACCTCTGGGGCCAACGTCCTGACTTTC. It specifies CASIRGPTSGANVLTF.

This clone appeared once. This chain connects TRBV28 to TRBJ2-1; 8 positions match TRBD1. CDR3 size: 15 residues. Germline trimming cut 1 base from V and 3 bases from J; bases unmatched to any gene: 2. The germline V gene encodes CDR1 MDHEN and CDR2 SYDVKM. The CDR3 sequence is CASSLLGQDYNEQFF. DNA of the CDR3: TGTGCCAGCAGTTTATTGGGACAGGACTACAATGAGCAGTTCTTC. Complete variable domain (other parts from reference TRBV28 and TRBJ2-1): DVKVTQSSRYLVKRTGEKVFLECVQDMDHENMFWYRQDPGLGLRLIYFSYDVKMKEKGDIPEGYSVSREKKERFSLILESASTNQTSMYLCASSLLGQDYNEQFFGPGTRLTVL.

The V gene is TRBV7-9, the J gene TRBJ2-7; maybe TRBD2 (6 bases). Per germline, CDR1 SEHNR and CDR2 FQNEAQ (reference sequence). Trimming shortened V by 2 bases and J by 3 bases, and 26 bases separated the two germline ends. The CDR3 sequence is 19 residues long. CDR3 sequence reads: CASSLWGCSRDAEFYEQYF. Written as DNA, the CDR3 is TGTGCCAGCAGCTTATGGGGCTGTTCGCGGGACGCCGAGTTCTACGAGCAGTACTTC.

The V call is TRBV10-3, the J call TRBJ1-2; 7 bases are shared with TRBD1. Germline V gives CDR1 ENHRY, CDR2 SYGVKD. After removal of 11 bases from V and 7 bases from J, the junction contained 19 bases not matched to a gene. The CDR3 is 15 amino acids. CDR3 in DNA: TGTGCCTCCAGGGGCGCCTTGAGACAGGGAAGTGGCTACACCTTC. It yields the protein CASRGALRQGSGYTF.

The V and J genes are TRBV5-4 and TRBJ1-1; a weak D match, TRBD1 (5 bases). The germline V and J ends were trimmed by 1 base and 1 base, with 20 bases remaining between them. CDR3 length equals 18 residues. In germline, CDR1 is SGHNT, CDR2 YYREEE (reference sequence). CDR3: CASSLCQGGRLGNTEAFF. The CDR3 nucleotides read TGTGCCAGCAGCTTGTGTCAGGGAGGCCGGTTAGGGAACACTGAAGCTTTCTTT.

This chain connects TRBV5-6 to TRBJ1-2, with a possible D match to TRBD1 (5 bases). Looked up from germline, CDR1 is SGHDT and CDR2 is YYEEEE. Trimming cost V 0 bases and J 0 bases, with 9 bases left between them. There are 15 residues in the CDR3. The CDR3 is CASSLVGTSNYGYTF. In nucleotides, the CDR3 is TGTGCCAGCAGCTTGGTGGGGACTTCTAACTATGGCTACACCTTC.

The gene calls are TRBV28 and TRBJ2-5; 7 bases align to TRBD2. Germline lookup yields CDR1 MDHEN and CDR2 SYDVKM. V shed 7 bases, J shed 4 bases, and the junction held 12 bases outside the gene matches. This CDR3 region has 15 residues. The DNA of the CDR3 is TGTGCCAGCACATTCGGGACTACGGTGCGAGAGACCCAGTACTTC. This codes for CASTFGTTVRETQYF. Together with reference TRBV28 and TRBJ2-5, the CDR3 gives the full variable domain: DVKVTQSSRYLVKRTGEKVFLECVQDMDHENMFWYRQDPGLGLRLIYFSYDVKMKEKGDIPEGYSVSREKKERFSLILESASTNQTSMYLCASTFGTTVRETQYFGPGTRLLVL.

In its sample, this clone was seen a few times. This chain joins TRBV6-4 and TRBJ1-2, with 8 bases fitting TRBD1. V shed 6 bases, J shed 6 bases, and the junction held 6 bases outside the gene matches. The CDR3 totals 13 residues. Germline V gene data show CDR1 as MRHNA and CDR2 as SNTAGT. The CDR3 DNA sequence: TGTGCCAGCAGCAGGACAGGGAGGAATGGCTACACCTTC. Translated: CASSRTGRNGYTF.

The V gene is TRBV6-1, the J gene TRBJ1-1; D is undetermined. The ends were cut back, 6 bases at V and 3 bases at J, with 17 bases in the middle. This CDR3 has 15 residues. Germline assignment: CDR1 MNHNS and CDR2 SASEGT. CDR3 nucleotides: TGTGCCAGCAGGAACCGACCGGGTGAGGACACTGAAGCTTTCTTT. Amino acid sequence: CASRNRPGEDTEAFF.

This clone was seen a handful of times. The chain couples TRBV5-1 to TRBJ1-2; D might be TRBD1 (6 bases). V was shortened by 0 bases and J by 3 bases, with 12 bases between the two germline ends. Germline CDR1 reads SGHRS; CDR2 reads YFSETQ. CDR3 length: 15 residues. In DNA, the CDR3 is TGCGCCAGCAGCTTGGAATCAGGGGAGCACTATGGCTACACCTTC. Its translation is CASSLESGEHYGYTF.

The chain is built from TRBV4-1 and TRBJ1-4, with D perhaps matching TRBD1 (5 bases). This CDR3 spans 16 amino acids. Trimming took 1 base from V and 5 from J, leaving 14 bases between them. CDR1 and CDR2 from the germline V gene are MGHRA and YSYEKL. The CDR3 reads CASSQVPQGINEKLFF. CDR3 DNA: TGCGCCAGCAGCCAAGTCCCTCAGGGTATCAATGAAAAACTGTTTTTT.

This chain joins TRBV6-5 and TRBJ1-1; TRBD1 is a possible D gene (5 bases). Deletions cut 0 bases from V and 1 base from J, with 12 bases between. CDR3 size: 16 residues. Germline V gene lookup returns CDR1 MNHEY and CDR2 SVGAGI. In DNA form, the CDR3 reads TGTGCCAGCAGTTACTCCCATCAGGGAAGGAACACTGAAGCTTTCTTT. It yields the protein CASSYSHQGRNTEAFF.

The chain recombines TRBV5-1 with TRBJ1-2, with D possibly being TRBD1 (6 bases). V dropped 5 bases and J dropped 3 bases, with 20 bases sitting between them. CDR1 and CDR2 (germline): SGHRS, YFSETQ. The CDR3 runs 16 residues. The CDR3: CASSHRQGKGYYGYTF. The CDR3 nucleotides read TGCGCCAGCAGTCACAGGCAGGGGAAGGGGTACTATGGCTACACCTTC.

This chain connects TRBV27 to TRBJ1-4; 8 bases align to TRBD1. The ends lost 4 bases at V and 6 bases at J; junction bases unmatched: 10. The CDR3 contains 16 residues. The germline V gene has CDR1 MNHEY and CDR2 SMNVEV (reference sequence). The CDR3 sequence: CASSSGDRRSHEKLFF. DNA of the CDR3: TGTGCCAGCAGTTCTGGGGACAGGAGAAGCCATGAAAAACTGTTTTTT.

The chain carries TRBV21-1 and TRBJ1-5; the table's D gene call, TRBD1, was not cross checked with the DNA. TRBV21-1 is listed as a pseudogene. The CDR3 is made up of 16 amino acids. DNA for the CDR3: TGTGCCAGCAGCAAGGGACAGAGGAATAGCAATCAGCCCCAGCATTTT. It specifies CASSKGQRNSNQPQHF.

The rearrangement uses TRBV7-6 and TRBJ2-5, with D possibly matching TRBD2 (5 bases). Gene TRBJ2-7 matches the end of the DNA better, so the J call may be wrong. Per germline, CDR1 SGHVS and CDR2 FNYEAQ. The CDR3 is 12 residues long. Here the CDR3 reads CASSLSSVEQYF. CDR3 bases: TGTGCCAGCAGCTTGAGTAGCGTCGAGCAGTACTTC.

The rearrangement links TRBV11-2 to TRBJ2-6, with a tentative D call TRBD2 (5 bases). V was clipped by 11 bases and J by 7 bases, with 18 bases between them. The length of the CDR3 is 14 residues. The germline V gene encodes CDR1 SGHAT and CDR2 FQNNGV. CDR3 nucleotide sequence: TGTGCCGGCCACGGGGTCGGGGAAGCCAACGTCCTGACTTTC. It encodes CAGHGVGEANVLTF.

The rearrangement joins TRBV7-2 to TRBJ2-7; 7 bases map to TRBD1. The V gene end was trimmed by 3 bases and the J gene end by 3 bases; junction bases not matched to a gene: 11. The CDR3 totals 16 residues. CDR1 and CDR2 from the germline V gene are SGHTA and FQGNSA. The CDR3 loop reads CASSFRQTGNLYEQYF. In nucleotides, the CDR3 is TGTGCCAGCAGCTTCCGGCAGACAGGGAACCTCTACGAGCAGTACTTC.

This chain joins TRBV5-4 and TRBJ1-6; TRBD1 might be the D (5 bases). Trimming left V 4 bases short and J 9 bases short, with 14 bases between. The germline CDR1 and CDR2 sequences are SGHNT and YYREEE (reference sequence). CDR3 size: 14 residues. The CDR3 DNA follows: TGTGCCAGCAGCCGATCAGGGAAAGGTTCACCCCTCCACTTT. It codes for CASSRSGKGSPLHF.

The chain joins TRBV27 to TRBJ1-5, with 7 bases lining up with TRBD1. V was pared by 3 bases and J by 3 bases, with 5 bases of the junction left unmatched. Germline V gene sequence: CDR1 MNHEY, CDR2 SMNVEV (reference sequence). This CDR3 spans 15 amino acids. The CDR3 region is CASSLTGLLNQPQHF. CDR3 DNA: TGTGCCAGCAGTTTGACAGGGCTACTCAATCAGCCCCAGCATTTT.

The chain couples TRBV2 to TRBJ2-1, with 11 positions matching TRBD1. CDR3 length: 15 amino acids. Germline CDR1 and CDR2: SNHLY and FYNNEI. V lost 7 bases to trimming and J lost 8 bases; unmatched junction nucleotides: 10. The CDR3 sequence: CASITGTGGIYEQFF. CDR3 coding DNA: TGTGCCAGCATCACGGGGACAGGGGGGATCTATGAGCAGTTCTTC. Drawing the rest from reference TRBV2 and TRBJ2-1, the complete variable domain is EPEVTQTPSHQVTQMGQEVILRCVPISNHLYFYWYRQILGQKVEFLVSFYNNEISEKSEIFDDQFSVERPDGSNFTLKIRSTKLEDSAMYFCASITGTGGIYEQFFGPGTRLTVL.

This sequence joins TRBV10-3 and TRBJ1-1, with unresolved D. The CDR3 spans 17 residues. The V and J ends lost 4 bases and 1 base respectively, with 19 bases between them. Germline lookup yields CDR1 ENHRY and CDR2 SYGVKD. CDR3 sequence: CAISVAGVLGENTEAFF. DNA of the CDR3: TGTGCCATCAGTGTAGCCGGGGTTCTTGGAGAGAACACTGAAGCTTTCTTT.

The rearrangement links TRBV9 to TRBJ2-5, with D hard to call. Trimming cost V 1 base and J 5 bases, with 15 bases left between them. The CDR3 runs 15 residues. The germline V gene encodes CDR1 SGDLS and CDR2 YYNGEE. In DNA, the CDR3 is TGTGCCAGCAGCGTATCGACCGGGTCTAAGGAGACCCAGTACTTC. Translated, it gives CASSVSTGSKETQYF.

The chain recombines TRBV6-6 with TRBJ1-4; D unresolved. Germline lookup yields CDR1 MNHNY and CDR2 SVGAGI (reference sequence). V was trimmed by 5 bases and J by 5 bases, leaving 9 bases between them. The CDR3 has 13 residues. The CDR3 loop reads CASSTTENEKLFF. The CDR3 DNA follows: TGTGCCAGCAGTACAACAGAGAATGAAAAACTGTTTTTT.

The chain joins TRBV29-1 to TRBJ2-3; 10 bases line up with TRBD2. Per germline, CDR1 SQVTM and CDR2 ANQGSEA. Germline trimming cut 4 bases from V and 2 bases from J; bases unmatched to any gene: 18. The CDR3 is 19 amino acids. The chain's CDR3 is CSVGAAGGPSPTPTDTQYF. The DNA for the CDR3 is TGCAGCGTTGGGGCAGCGGGGGGGCCTTCCCCCACCCCCACAGATACGCAGTATTTT.

The chain combines TRBV19 with TRBJ1-2; D is unclear. Trimming took off 4 bases at V and 4 bases at J, with 13 bases between the two ends. CDR3 length: 14 amino acids. CDR1 is LNHDA, CDR2 SQIVND, per germline (reference sequence). The CDR3 here is CASSTRAVGYGYTF. CDR3 coding DNA: TGTGCCAGTAGTACTCGAGCGGTGGGCTATGGCTACACCTTC. Looking up the rest from reference TRBV19 and TRBJ1-2 gives the full variable domain: DGGITQSPKYLFRKEGQNVTLSCEQNLNHDAMYWYRQDPGQGLRLIYYSQIVNDFQKGDIAEGYSVSREKKESFPLTVTSAQKNPTAFYLCASSTRAVGYGYTFGSGTRLTVV.

This chain joins TRBV4-3 and TRBJ2-4, with D unclear. Germline values: CDR1 LGHNA, CDR2 YSLEER. Deletions cut 0 bases from V and 8 bases from J, with 20 bases between. The CDR3 sequence is 17 residues long. This CDR3 reads CASSQDPTLCGTDIQYF. CDR3 bases: TGCGCCAGCAGCCAAGACCCGACTTTATGCGGTACCGACATTCAGTACTTC.

The V and J genes are TRBV18 and TRBJ1-1, with no clear D. The CDR3 sequence is 17 residues long. V lost 3 bases, J lost 2 bases, and 19 bases lay in between. Per germline, CDR1 KGHSH and CDR2 LQKENI. The CDR3: CASSPRRGRWGNTEAFF. CDR3 DNA: TGTGCCAGCTCACCCAGACGAGGGCGATGGGGTAACACTGAAGCTTTCTTT.